These T cell receptor beta chains were read from a single sample in a study of OX40 agonist ivuxolimab in advanced cancers. Sequenced by immunoSEQ multiplex PCR; TCRdb stores in-frame clones only, minus some. The sample has 97,000 or so clones, almost 90% seen once. This specimen consisted of CD4+ or CD8+ T cells sorted from blood, obtained in a trial of the OX40 agonist ivuxolimab. The receptors were sampled from an adult with an advanced solid tumor such as melanoma, head and neck, liver or kidney cancer. Each CDR3 is given with its conserved first and last residue. Fields, in order: clone size, D gene, J gene, V gene, CDR3 protein, CDR3 DNA. D genes are given only for firm matches. Only part of the rows carry a size: once, few, many, or a class if the clone is expanded.

>-|-|TRBJ2-7|TRBV5-1
CASSLVVGPNPSYEQYF
TGCGCCAGCAGCTTGGTCGTAGGCCCGAACCCCTCCTACGAGCAGTACTTC
>-|-|TRBJ2-2|TRBV28
CASLGANTGELFF
TGTGCCAGCCTAGGGGCGAACACCGGGGAGCTGTTTTTT
>-|TRBD1|TRBJ2-7|TRBV19
CASSTGGYEQYF
TGTGCCAGTAGTACAGGGGGCTACGAGCAGTACTTC
>-|-|TRBJ1-1|TRBV6-6
CASSHRKDTEAFF
TGTGCCAGCAGTCACCGGAAGGACACTGAAGCTTTCTTT
>once|-|TRBJ2-5|TRBV7-2
CASSLALGFETQYF
TGTGCCAGCAGCTTAGCGCTAGGTTTTGAGACCCAGTACTTC
>-|-|TRBJ1-2|TRBV13
CASSLGQPPHYGYTF
TGTGCCAGCAGCTTAGGACAGCCTCCCCACTATGGCTACACCTTC
>-|TRBD1|TRBJ2-5|TRBV15
CATSRGGDRGETQYF
TGTGCCACCAGCAGAGGAGGGGACAGGGGGGAGACCCAGTACTTC
>-|-|TRBJ2-1|TRBV6-1
CASERGGPYNEQFF
TGTGCCAGTGAGCGAGGGGGGCCCTACAATGAGCAGTTCTTC
>-|-|TRBJ1-1|TRBV5-1
CASSLEARRNTEAFF
TGCGCCAGCAGCTTGGAAGCCAGGCGAAACACTGAAGCTTTCTTT
>-|TRBD1|TRBJ2-3|TRBV6-1
CASQPGQGATDTQYF
TGTGCCAGCCAGCCCGGACAGGGGGCAACAGATACGCAGTATTTT
>-|-|TRBJ2-4|TRBV5-8
CASSFRPGQRNIQYF
TGTGCCAGCAGCTTCCGGCCGGGACAACGAAACATTCAGTACTTC
>-|-|TRBJ2-3|TRBV19
CASSQSNVLVNF
TGTGCCAGTAGCCAATCCAATGTGCTGGTAAATTTT
>once|TRBD1|TRBJ1-5|TRBV27
CASSRLTTGGNSNQPQHF
TGTGCCAGCAGTCGCCTCACGACAGGGGGCAATAGCAATCAGCCCCAGCATTTT
>-|-|TRBJ2-1|TRBV23-1
CASSHYRTPIWRLIGNEQFF
TGCGCCAGCAGTCACTACCGTACCCCGATTTGGCGCCTGATAGGGAATGAGCAGTTCTTC
>once|-|TRBJ2-7|TRBV2
CASSELRGNEQYF
TGTGCCAGCAGTGAACTCAGGGGAAACGAGCAGTACTTC
>-|TRBD1|TRBJ2-5|TRBV30
CAWDRGARETQYF
TGTGCCTGGGACAGGGGAGCGCGAGAGACCCAGTACTTC
>-|-|TRBJ1-3|TRBV7-8
CASSLGAGSGNTIYF
TGTGCCAGCAGCTTAGGGGCTGGCTCTGGAAACACCATATATTTT
>-|-|TRBJ2-3|TRBV4-1
CASSQAGSLGDTQYF
TGCGCCAGCAGCCAAGCCGGGTCCCTTGGGGATACGCAGTATTTT
>-|-|TRBJ1-2|TRBV19
CASSIALGWDPNYGYTF
TGTGCCAGTAGTATCGCCCTCGGGTGGGATCCTAACTATGGCTACACCTTC
>few|-|TRBJ1-1|TRBV19
CASSILTEAFF
TGTGCCAGTAGTATACTCACTGAAGCTTTCTTT
>-|TRBD1|TRBJ2-6|TRBV27
CASRGQGASLAGANVLTF
TGTGCCAGCAGGGGACAGGGGGCGTCGTTAGCTGGGGCCAACGTCCTGACTTTC
>-|-|TRBJ1-1|TRBV7-8
CASSRIMNTEAFF
TGTGCCAGCAGCCGGATAATGAACACTGAAGCTTTCTTT
>-|-|TRBJ1-2|TRBV11-2
CASSSNHYGGYTF
TGTGCCAGCAGCTCCAATCATTACGGAGGCTACACCTTC
>-|-|TRBJ2-7|TRBV30
CAWSGSEQYF
TGTGCCTGGAGCGGAAGCGAGCAGTACTTC
>-|-|TRBJ2-1|TRBV27
CASSSLYNEQFF
TGTGCCAGCAGTTCCCTCTACAATGAGCAGTTCTTC
>-|TRBD2|TRBJ2-1|TRBV18
CASSFTSGHINEQFF
TGTGCCAGCTCATTTACTAGCGGGCATATCAATGAGCAGTTCTTC
>-|-|TRBJ2-2|TRBV19
CASSKIQGFGTGELFF
TGTGCCAGTAGTAAGATACAGGGTTTCGGAACCGGGGAGCTGTTTTTT
>-|TRBD2|TRBJ2-1|TRBV10-1
CASSGPGLAGGNEQFF
TGCGCCAGCAGTGGCCCGGGACTAGCGGGGGGCAACGAGCAGTTCTTC
>-|-|TRBJ1-2|TRBV4-2
CASSQPTGNYGYTF
TGTGCCAGCAGCCAACCGACAGGTAACTATGGCTACACCTTC
>few|TRBD1|TRBJ2-1|TRBV10-3
CAISESDRASYNEQFF
TGTGCCATCAGTGAGTCTGACAGGGCCTCCTACAATGAGCAGTTCTTC
>-|TRBD2|TRBJ2-1|TRBV6-4
CARYTSGVYNEQFF
TGTGCCAGGTATACTAGCGGGGTTTACAATGAGCAGTTCTTC
>few|-|TRBJ2-1|TRBV6-5
CASSSPGLHNEQFF
TGTGCCAGCAGTTCCCCTGGGTTACACAATGAGCAGTTCTTC
>-|-|TRBJ2-7|TRBV7-2
CASSFAGYEQYF
TGTGCCAGCAGCTTCGCGGGCTACGAGCAGTACTTC
>-|-|TRBJ2-7|TRBV10-2
CASSEVINEQYF
TGCGCCAGCAGTGAGGTTATAAACGAGCAGTACTTC
>-|-|TRBJ2-1|TRBV5-1
CASSFSRHEQFF
TGCGCCAGCAGCTTTTCGAGGCATGAGCAGTTCTTC
>-|TRBD1|TRBJ2-7|TRBV6-5
CASSLAGTDVYEQYF
TGTGCCAGCAGTTTAGCCGGGACAGACGTCTACGAGCAGTACTTC
>-|-|TRBJ2-1|TRBV6-1
CASSELNSNEQFF
TGTGCCAGCAGTGAACTGAATTCCAATGAGCAGTTCTTC
>few|TRBD1|TRBJ2-2|TRBV19
CASTDRGGTGELFF
TGTGCCAGCACTGACAGGGGAGGCACCGGGGAGCTGTTTTTT
>-|-|TRBJ2-1|TRBV5-1
CASKSSVGPGNEQFF
TGCGCCAGCAAATCGTCAGTGGGGCCGGGGAATGAGCAGTTCTTC
>-|-|TRBJ2-5|TRBV27
CASSPRRMQETQYF
TGTGCCAGCAGTCCCAGACGGATGCAAGAGACCCAGTACTTC
>-|-|TRBJ1-4|TRBV10-3
CAIRGSGAVGEKLFF
TGTGCCATCAGGGGTTCAGGGGCGGTAGGAGAAAAACTGTTTTTT